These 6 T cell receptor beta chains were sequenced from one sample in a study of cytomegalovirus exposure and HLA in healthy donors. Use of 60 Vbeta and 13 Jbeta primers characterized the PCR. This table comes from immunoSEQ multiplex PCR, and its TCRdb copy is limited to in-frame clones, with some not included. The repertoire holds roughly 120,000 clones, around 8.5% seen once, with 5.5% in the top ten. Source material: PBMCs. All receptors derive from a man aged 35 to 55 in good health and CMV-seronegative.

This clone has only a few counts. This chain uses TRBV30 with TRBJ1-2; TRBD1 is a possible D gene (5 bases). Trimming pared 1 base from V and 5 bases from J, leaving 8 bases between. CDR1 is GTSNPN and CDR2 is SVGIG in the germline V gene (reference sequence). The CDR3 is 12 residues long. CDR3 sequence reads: CAWSGGQYGYTF. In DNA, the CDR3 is TGTGCCTGGAGTGGGGGCCAGTATGGCTACACCTTC.

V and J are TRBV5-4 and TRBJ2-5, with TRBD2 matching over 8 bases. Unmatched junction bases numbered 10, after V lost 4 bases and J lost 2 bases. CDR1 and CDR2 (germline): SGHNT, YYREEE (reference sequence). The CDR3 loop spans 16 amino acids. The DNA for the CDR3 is TGTGCCAGCAGCCCCTCGGGCGGGGGGATTCAAGAGACCCAGTACTTC. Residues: CASSPSGGGIQETQYF. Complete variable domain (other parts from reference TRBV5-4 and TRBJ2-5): ETGVTQSPTHLIKTRGQQVTLRCSSQSGHNTVSWYQQALGQGPQFIFQYYREEENGRGNFPPRFSGLQFPNYSSELNVNALELDDSALYLCASSPSGGGIQETQYFGPGTRLLVL.

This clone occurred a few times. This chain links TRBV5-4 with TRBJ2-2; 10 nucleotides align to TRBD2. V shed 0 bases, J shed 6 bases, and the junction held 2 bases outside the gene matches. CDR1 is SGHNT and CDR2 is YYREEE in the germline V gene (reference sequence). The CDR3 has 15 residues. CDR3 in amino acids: CASSLERGGAGELFF. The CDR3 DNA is TGTGCCAGCAGCTTGGAGCGGGGGGGGGCCGGGGAGCTGTTTTTT.

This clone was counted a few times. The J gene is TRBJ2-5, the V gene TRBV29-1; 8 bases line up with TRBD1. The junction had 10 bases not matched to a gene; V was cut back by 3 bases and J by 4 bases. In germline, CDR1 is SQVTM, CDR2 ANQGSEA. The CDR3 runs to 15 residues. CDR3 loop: CSVEGGQADGETQYF. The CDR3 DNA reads TGCAGCGTTGAGGGGGGACAGGCCGACGGAGAGACCCAGTACTTC.

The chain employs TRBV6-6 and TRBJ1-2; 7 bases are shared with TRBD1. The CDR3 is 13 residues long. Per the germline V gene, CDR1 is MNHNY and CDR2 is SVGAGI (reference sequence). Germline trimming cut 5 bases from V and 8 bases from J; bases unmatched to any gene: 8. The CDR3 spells CASSQTGAFGYTF. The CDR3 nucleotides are TGTGCCAGCAGTCAAACAGGGGCCTTCGGCTACACCTTC.

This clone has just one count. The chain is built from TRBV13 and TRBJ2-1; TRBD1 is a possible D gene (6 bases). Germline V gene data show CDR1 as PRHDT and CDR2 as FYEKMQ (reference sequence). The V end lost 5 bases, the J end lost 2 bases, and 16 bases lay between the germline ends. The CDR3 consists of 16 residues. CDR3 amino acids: CASSTRQEKTYNEQFF. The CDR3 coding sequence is TGTGCCAGCAGCACGCGACAGGAAAAAACCTACAATGAGCAGTTCTTC.